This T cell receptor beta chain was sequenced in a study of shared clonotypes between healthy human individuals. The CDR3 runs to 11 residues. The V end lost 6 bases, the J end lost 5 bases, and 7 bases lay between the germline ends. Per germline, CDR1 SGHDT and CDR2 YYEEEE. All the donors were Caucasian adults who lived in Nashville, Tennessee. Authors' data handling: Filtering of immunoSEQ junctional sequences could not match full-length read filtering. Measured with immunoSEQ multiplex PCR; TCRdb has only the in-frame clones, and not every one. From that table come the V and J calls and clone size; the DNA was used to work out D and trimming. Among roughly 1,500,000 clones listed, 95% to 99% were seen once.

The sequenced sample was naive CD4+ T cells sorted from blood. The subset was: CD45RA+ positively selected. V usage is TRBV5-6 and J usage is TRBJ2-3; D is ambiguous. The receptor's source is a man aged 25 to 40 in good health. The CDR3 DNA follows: TGTGCCAGCACCCTGAGAGATACGCAGTATTTT. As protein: CASTLRDTQYF.